This T cell receptor (beta chain) was documented in a study of sequential checkpoint blockade in melanoma. For the study at large: TCRbeta immunosequencing was performed on DNA from approximately 93 pretreatment melanoma tumor samples.

Findings of the study overall: T-cell fraction and clonality followed PD-L1 and CD8+ counts, not mutational load.

The length of the CDR3 is 14 residues. Trimming took 3 bases from V and 3 from J, leaving 11 bases between them. CDR1 and CDR2 from the germline V gene are MGHRA and YSYEKL. Repertoires were generated with immunoSEQ multiplex PCR, while TCRdb's copy carries only in-frame clones and drops some. Of a few thousand clones listed, 35% to 40% are singletons. As concerns this clone: Its cognate antigen is unknown.

Treatment specified: randomized to nivolumab then ipilimumab (arm A) or the reverse (arm B). The chain links TRBV4-1 to TRBJ1-2, with TRBD1 as a possible D gene (5 bases). The source of this sequence is a human donor with melanoma. Here the sequenced sample was tumor tissue (inferred from file names), taken from a patient given nivolumab and ipilimumab in sequence. The CDR3 DNA reads TGCGCCAGCAGCCATCCAGGGATGGACTATGGCTACACCTTC. The encoded protein is CASSHPGMDYGYTF.